This is a list of T cell receptor beta chains from one sample in a study of blood T cell repertoires in COVID-19. This table comes from immunoSEQ multiplex PCR, and its TCRdb copy is limited to in-frame clones, with some not included. The sample consists of around 390,000 clones, 80% to 90% of them appearing once. Material: PBMCs or T cells enriched from blood (not recorded which). The receptors were gathered from a woman between 45 and 65 years old who had recovered from COVID-19. CDR3s include the opening cysteine and the closing phenylalanine or tryptophan. The D gene is left open where the match is weak. The size entry is marked missing in some rows and otherwise reads once, few, many or a size class.

size | D | J | V | CDR3 | DNA
NA | TRBD1 | TRBJ1-2 | TRBV11-2 | CASSERGQGGLWLHF | TGTGCCAGCAGCGAAAGGGGACAGGGAGGGTTATGGCTTCACTTC
NA | NA | TRBJ1-5 | TRBV19 | CASSMGQLNQPQHF | TGTGCCAGTAGTATGGGACAATTAAATCAGCCCCAGCATTTT
once | TRBD2 | TRBJ2-7 | TRBV19 | CASSIFAGRAYEQYF | TGTGCCAGTAGTATCTTCGCAGGGAGGGCCTACGAGCAGTACTTC
NA | TRBD1 | TRBJ2-7 | TRBV27 | CASSLGQDRAYEQYF | TGTGCCAGCAGTTTAGGGCAGGACAGGGCCTACGAGCAGTACTTC
NA | TRBD1 | TRBJ2-3 | TRBV27 | CASSLLWEGGPDTQYF | TGTGCCAGCAGTTTGTTATGGGAAGGGGGCCCAGATACGCAGTATTTT
once | NA | TRBJ1-2 | TRBV7-9 | CASSPSGGGANYGYTF | TGTGCCAGCAGCCCCAGCGGGGGGGGAGCTAACTATGGCTACACCTTC
NA | NA | TRBJ1-2 | TRBV30 | CAWSVGAAMVYGYTF | TGTGCCTGGAGTGTAGGGGCAGCGATGGTCTATGGCTACACCTTC
NA | TRBD1 | TRBJ1-1 | TRBV11-1 | CASSSDRDEAFF | TGTGCCAGCAGCTCGGACAGGGATGAAGCTTTCTTT
NA | NA | TRBJ2-7 | TRBV7-8 | CASSYTRQTEQYF | TGTGCCAGCAGCTACACTCGACAGACCGAGCAGTACTTC
NA | NA | TRBJ1-2 | TRBV14 | CASSQGQWGYTF | TGTGCCAGCAGCCAAGGACAGTGGGGCTACACCTTC
NA | NA | TRBJ1-3 | TRBV9 | CASSTPGNTIYF | TGTGCCAGCAGCACACCTGGAAACACCATATATTTT
NA | NA | TRBJ1-5 | TRBV4-2 | CASSLGGSNQPQHF | TGTGCCAGCAGCCTCGGGGGTAGCAATCAGCCCCAGCATTTT
once | NA | TRBJ1-2 | TRBV6-1 | CASSEDRGLRGYTF | TGTGCCAGCAGTGAAGATCGGGGGTTACGTGGCTACACCTTC
few | TRBD1 | TRBJ1-1 | TRBV5-1 | CASSAGQDLSEAFF | TGCGCCAGCAGCGCAGGACAGGACCTATCCGAAGCTTTCTTT
NA | TRBD1 | TRBJ1-5 | TRBV6-6 | CASSYTTGFNQPQHF | TGTGCCAGCAGTTACACGACAGGGTTTAATCAGCCCCAGCATTTT
NA | NA | TRBJ1-3 | TRBV19 | CASRIGGAGNTIYF | TGTGCCAGTAGAATCGGGGGTGCTGGAAACACCATATATTTT
NA | NA | TRBJ1-1 | TRBV7-9 | CASSLEGGTEAFF | TGTGCCAGCAGCTTAGAAGGAGGCACTGAAGCTTTCTTT
few | NA | TRBJ2-7 | TRBV27 | CASGRMGYEQYF | TGTGCCAGCGGGAGAATGGGCTACGAGCAGTACTTC
NA | TRBD1 | TRBJ1-2 | TRBV7-2 | CASSQPGTGIYGYTF | TGTGCCAGCAGCCAACCCGGGACAGGGATCTATGGCTACACCTTC
few | NA | TRBJ2-2 | TRBV27 | CASSFFGGGGTGELFF | TGTGCCAGCAGTTTTTTTGGGGGGGGCGGCACCGGGGAGCTGTTTTTT
NA | TRBD1 | TRBJ1-1 | TRBV27 | CASRYYRGDTEAFF | TGTGCCAGCAGATACTACAGGGGGGACACTGAAGCTTTCTTT
NA | NA | TRBJ2-1 | TRBV6-4 | CASSESPRNNEQFF | TGTGCCAGCAGTGAATCTCCCAGAAACAATGAGCAGTTCTTC